This TCR beta chain was obtained from a study of pediatric ulcerative colitis. General study points: In rectum, acute severe colitis had expanded clones and less diversity. No controls had the two rectal clonotypes shared by ulcerative colitis patients.

Sequencing depth was up to 500,000 reads per sample. The data were produced by immunoSEQ multiplex PCR, yet TCRdb's version contains in-frame clones alone and is incomplete. The top ten clones hold 8% to 9.5% of a sample with about 37,000 clones, 60% to 85% of them seen once. With respect to this clone: Its matching antigen is unknown.

The rectum was sampled with one to two pinch biopsies at colonoscopy. The CDR3 is made up of 14 amino acids. Germline CDR1 reads MNHNS; CDR2 reads SASEGT. The germline V and J ends were trimmed by 3 bases and 6 bases, with 12 bases remaining between them. Material: gut tissue. This clonotype was sampled from a boy under 18 with severe ulcerative colitis. The gene calls are TRBV6-1 and TRBJ1-5; perhaps TRBD1 as D (6 bases). Here the CDR3 reads CASSDKVGGQPQHF. DNA for the CDR3: TGTGCCAGCAGTGACAAGGTAGGGGGTCAGCCCCAGCATTTT.